What follows are 23 T cell receptor beta chains derived from one specimen sequenced in a study of shared clonotypes between healthy human individuals. Profiling relied on immunoSEQ multiplex PCR, and the TCRdb table lists in-frame clones only, not all of them. The table includes about 2.5 million clones, 92% detected once. Sequencing was done on a sample of naive CD4+ T cells from PBMCs. Subset of the sample: CD45RA+ positively selected. The receptors stem from a man younger than 35 in good health. Some clones in this sample may be carry-over from other donors' samples.

This clone was counted a single time. The CDR3 loop reads CASSLPRVGWLSNEQFF. The CDR3, as DNA: TGTGCCAGCAGTCTTCCCCGAGTAGGGTGGTTGTCAAATGAGCAGTTCTTC. This chain uses TRBV28 with TRBJ2-1; D unresolved. Germline CDR1 MDHEN, CDR2 SYDVKM. The CDR3 loop spans 17 amino acids. Trimming shortened V by 5 bases and J by 7 bases, and 24 bases separated the two germline ends.

This rearrangement joins TRBV5-1 to TRBJ1-2; D perhaps matches TRBD1 (5 bases). Germline V lookup: CDR1 SGHRS, CDR2 YFSETQ. Trimming stripped 1 base from V and 6 bases from J, with 10 bases between. The CDR3 covers 13 residues. In DNA form, the CDR3 reads TGCGCCAGCAGCTTGTTTGGAGGGGATGGCTACACCTTC. Its protein is CASSLFGGDGYTF.

The V gene is TRBV9, the J gene TRBJ1-3, with no clear D. Germline V gene data show CDR1 as SGDLS and CDR2 as YYNGEE. This CDR3 has 15 amino acids. V was clipped by 1 base and J by 0 bases, with 8 bases between them. The CDR3 is CASSVTDDSGNTIYF. The CDR3 coding sequence is TGTGCCAGCAGCGTAACGGACGACTCTGGAAACACCATATATTTT.

The chain combines TRBV28 with TRBJ1-5; a possible D gene is TRBD1 (5 bases). V was clipped by 2 bases and J by 7 bases, with 21 bases between them. The CDR3 is 17 amino acids. Germline CDR1 and CDR2: MDHEN and SYDVKM. CDR3 coding DNA: TGTGCCAGCAGTTTAGGAATTAGGTTTTCCGGGGACCAGCCCCAGCATTTT. It specifies CASSLGIRFSGDQPQHF. Full variable domain (missing parts from reference TRBV28 and TRBJ1-5): DVKVTQSSRYLVKRTGEKVFLECVQDMDHENMFWYRQDPGLGLRLIYFSYDVKMKEKGDIPEGYSVSREKKERFSLILESASTNQTSMYLCASSLGIRFSGDQPQHFGDGTRLSIL.

The V call is TRBV5-4, the J call TRBJ2-3, with D perhaps matching TRBD1 (6 bases). CDR1 is SGHNT, CDR2 YYREEE, per germline (reference sequence). V was clipped by 0 bases and J by 2 bases, with 10 bases between them. The length of the CDR3 is 15 residues. CDR3 protein: CASSLAGAYTDTQYF. CDR3 nucleotides: TGTGCCAGCAGCTTGGCAGGGGCTTACACAGATACGCAGTATTTT.

V and J are TRBV18 and TRBJ1-4; a weak D match, TRBD1 (5 bases). Germline V gene sequence: CDR1 KGHSH, CDR2 LQKENI. Trimming pared 2 bases from V and 6 bases from J, leaving 10 bases between. The CDR3 is 14 amino acids. This CDR3 is CASSPSGADEKLFF. In DNA form, the CDR3 reads TGTGCCAGCTCACCAAGCGGGGCAGATGAAAAACTGTTTTTT. The complete variable domain, with remaining parts taken from reference TRBV18 and TRBJ1-4, reads NAGVMQNPRHLVRRRGQEARLRCSPMKGHSHVYWYRQLPEEGLKFMVYLQKENIIDESGMPKERFSAEFPKEGPSILRIQQVVRGDSAAYFCASSPSGADEKLFFGSGTQLSVL.

This chain uses TRBV30 with TRBJ1-2; a weak D match, TRBD1 (5 bases). The CDR3 runs 13 residues. V shed 0 bases and J shed 8 bases, with 13 bases lying between them. Germline-derived CDR1 and CDR2 are GTSNPN and SVGIG (reference sequence). The CDR3 nucleotides are TGTGCCTGGAGTGTAACCTGGGGGGTGGGCTACACCTTC. Protein: CAWSVTWGVGYTF.

Only one count was recorded for this clone. Compared with germline, one end of the junction differs, possibly owing to a read error. The CDR3 region has the DNA TGTGCCAGCAGCAACCCCGCCGGGACAGGGGAAGAGAGCCAGTACTTC. Residues: CASSNPAGTGEESQYF. The chain has TRBV28 and TRBJ2-5, with 10 bases aligning to TRBD1. CDR3 length equals 16 residues. Germline values: CDR1 MDHEN, CDR2 SYDVKM.

The table lists this clone with a count of one. The rearrangement uses TRBV5-1 and TRBJ2-3, with D unresolved. V lost 6 bases and J 0 bases, leaving 14 bases between the germline ends. The CDR3 sequence is 15 residues long. CDR1 and CDR2 from the germline V gene are SGHRS and YFSETQ. CDR3 residues: CASNRAVPSTDTQYF. The DNA of the CDR3 is TGCGCCAGCAATAGGGCGGTCCCTAGCACAGATACGCAGTATTTT.

The chain is built from TRBV19 and TRBJ1-5; D gene uncertain. Trimming took off 1 base at V and 5 bases at J, with 6 bases between the two ends. This CDR3 has 13 residues. Germline CDR1 reads LNHDA; CDR2 reads SQIVND (reference sequence). DNA of the CDR3: TGTGCCAGTAGTATAGCAACAGATCAGCCCCAGCATTTT. Its protein product is CASSIATDQPQHF. The full variable domain, rest sourced from reference TRBV19 and TRBJ1-5, is DGGITQSPKYLFRKEGQNVTLSCEQNLNHDAMYWYRQDPGQGLRLIYYSQIVNDFQKGDIAEGYSVSREKKESFPLTVTSAQKNPTAFYLCASSIATDQPQHFGDGTRLSIL.

Concerning this clone: The same CDR3 can be traced to other DNA sequences in this sample. V is TRBV11-3 and J is TRBJ2-1; D ambiguous. The germline gives CDR1 SGHNT, CDR2 YENEEA. The V gene lost 1 base and the J gene lost 9 bases, with 10 bases spanning the gap. This CDR3 comprises 13 residues. The CDR3 DNA sequence: TGTGCCAGCAGCTTAGGTATTTCGGGTGAGCAGTTCTTC. Its protein product is CASSLGISGEQFF.

The chain has TRBV2 and TRBJ1-5; no clear D gene. V gave up 2 bases and J gave up 7 bases, with 9 bases separating them. The V gene's germline CDR1 is SNHLY and CDR2 FYNNEI. CDR3 length: 13 amino acids. CDR3 DNA sequence: TGTGCCAGCAGTGAATTGCCGGTCCAGCCCCAGCATTTT. It translates to CASSELPVQPQHF.

V usage is TRBV30 and J usage is TRBJ1-2; D ambiguous. The V gene's germline CDR1 is GTSNPN and CDR2 SVGIG (reference sequence). V gave up 0 bases and J gave up 6 bases, with 8 bases separating them. This CDR3 spans 12 amino acids. For the CDR3, the DNA is TGTGCCTGGAGTGTCGAGGGCCATGGCTACACCTTC. Protein product: CAWSVEGHGYTF. Based on the CDR3 plus reference TRBV30 and TRBJ1-2, the full variable domain is SQTIHQWPATLVQPVGSPLSLECTVEGTSNPNLYWYRQAAGRGLQLLFYSVGIGQISSEVPQNLSASRPQDRQFILSSKKLLLSDSGFYLCAWSVEGHGYTFGSGTRLTVV.

Worth noting for this clone: The sample has other DNA sequences that encode this CDR3 too. V gene TRBV15 combines with J gene TRBJ2-1; D unclear. V was cut by 1 base and J by 4 bases, with 2 bases left in between. The CDR3 sequence is 12 residues long. Germline CDR1 is LNHNV and CDR2 is YYDKDF (reference sequence). DNA for the CDR3: TGTGCCACCAGCAGAGGGTACAATGAGCAGTTCTTC. Translated, it gives CATSRGYNEQFF.

The rearrangement uses TRBV29-1 and TRBJ2-3, with TRBD2 as a possible D gene (5 bases). This CDR3 is 13 amino acids long. The V end lost 7 bases, the J end lost 1 base, and 12 bases lay between the germline ends. Germline V gene data show CDR1 as SQVTM and CDR2 as ANQGSEA. CDR3 sequence (DNA): TGCAGCGCCTCCCGGGGTGGCACAGATACGCAGTATTTT. It is translated as CSASRGGTDTQYF.

This chain joins TRBV15 and TRBJ1-4; the match to TRBD1 covers 7 bases. This CDR3 is built from 14 residues. From germline, CDR1 is LNHNV and CDR2 YYDKDF (reference sequence). The V and J ends lost 4 bases and 5 bases, in that order; junction bases with no gene match: 4. DNA for the CDR3: TGTGCCACCAGCACAGGGGGGAGAAATGAAAAACTGTTTTTT. This translates into CATSTGGRNEKLFF.

The chain joins TRBV11-2 to TRBJ2-7; possibly TRBD1 or TRBD2 for D (5 bases each). Germline V CDR1 and CDR2: SGHAT, FQNNGV. V lost 5 bases to trimming and J lost 7 bases, with 18 bases between them. The CDR3 has 14 residues. The CDR3 protein is CASSRDSPRGEQYF. The CDR3 bases are TGTGCCAGCAGCCGTGACAGTCCCCGAGGGGAGCAGTACTTC.

CDR3 in DNA: TGTGCCAGCAGTCCCCGGGACAGCTACGAGCAGTACTTC. Translation: CASSPRDSYEQYF. The rearrangement links TRBV28 to TRBJ2-7; 7 bases match TRBD1. This CDR3 contains 13 residues. Germline CDR1 is MDHEN and CDR2 is SYDVKM. The V gene end was trimmed by 5 bases and the J gene end by 3 bases; junction bases not matched to a gene: 4.

The rearrangement uses TRBV5-1 and TRBJ2-2; tentatively, D is TRBD1 or TRBD2 (6 bases each). The ends were cut back, 3 bases at V and 3 bases at J, with 12 bases in the middle. The CDR3 runs 15 residues. CDR1 and CDR2 from the germline V gene are SGHRS and YFSETQ. The CDR3 loop is CASSWMGGHTGELFF. The CDR3 DNA is TGCGCCAGCAGCTGGATGGGGGGCCACACCGGGGAGCTGTTTTTT.

The rearrangement links TRBV5-1 to TRBJ1-2; 7 bases map to TRBD1. This CDR3 is 14 amino acids long. The ends lost 4 bases at V and 3 bases at J; junction bases unmatched: 6. CDR1 and CDR2 (germline): SGHRS, YFSETQ. CDR3 amino acids: CASSPGTVYYGYTF. The CDR3 DNA reads TGCGCCAGCAGCCCAGGGACAGTATACTATGGCTACACCTTC.

DNA for the CDR3: TGTGCCAGCAGCCTACATCCCGTGACTAGCGGGAATGAGCAGTTCTTC. Translated: CASSLHPVTSGNEQFF. The chain has TRBV7-3 and TRBJ2-1, with TRBD2 matching over 10 bases. The trim removed 5 bases at V and 7 bases at J, leaving 11 bases unmatched. Germline CDR1 is SGHTA and CDR2 is FQGTGA. The CDR3 has 16 residues.

Details on this clone: Different DNA sequences within this sample yield the same CDR3. The gene calls are TRBV5-1 and TRBJ2-3, with TRBD2 matching 15 bases. The trim removed 2 bases at V and 6 bases at J, leaving 1 base unmatched. The CDR3 is 15 residues long. CDR1 and CDR2 from the germline V gene are SGHRS and YFSETQ. The CDR3 DNA sequence: TGCGCCAGCAGCTTAGGGACTAGCGGGGGGGATACGCAGTATTTT. The encoded protein is CASSLGTSGGDTQYF.

The chain is built from TRBV19 and TRBJ1-2, with 7 bases lining up with TRBD1. The trim removed 3 bases at V and 4 bases at J, leaving 8 bases unmatched. The CDR3 loop spans 15 amino acids. The V gene's germline CDR1 is LNHDA and CDR2 SQIVND (reference sequence). The CDR3 protein is CASSIRDSNVYGYTF. The CDR3 DNA reads as TGTGCCAGTAGTATCCGGGACAGTAACGTCTATGGCTACACCTTC.